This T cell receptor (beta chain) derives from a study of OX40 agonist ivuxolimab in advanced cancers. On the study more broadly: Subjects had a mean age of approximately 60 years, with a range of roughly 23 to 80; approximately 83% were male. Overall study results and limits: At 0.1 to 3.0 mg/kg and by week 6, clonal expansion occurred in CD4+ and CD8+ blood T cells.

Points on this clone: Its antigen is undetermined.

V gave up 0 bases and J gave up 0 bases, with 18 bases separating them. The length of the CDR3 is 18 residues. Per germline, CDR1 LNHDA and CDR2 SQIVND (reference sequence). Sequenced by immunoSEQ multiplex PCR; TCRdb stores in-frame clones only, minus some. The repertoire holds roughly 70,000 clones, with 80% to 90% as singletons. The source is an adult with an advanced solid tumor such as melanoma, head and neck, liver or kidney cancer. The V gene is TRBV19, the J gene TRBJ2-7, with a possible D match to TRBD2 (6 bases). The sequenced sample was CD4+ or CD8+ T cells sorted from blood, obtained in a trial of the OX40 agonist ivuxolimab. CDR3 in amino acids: CASSIEYVGLSNSYEQYF. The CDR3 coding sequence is TGTGCCAGTAGTATAGAATATGTGGGACTCTCGAACTCCTACGAGCAGTACTTC.